This T cell receptor beta chain was found in a study of T cell changes during pregnancy in multiple sclerosis. TCRdb's copy holds only in-frame clones and misses some; the assay was immunoSEQ multiplex PCR. The data show about 100,000 clones, over 85% seen once. The CDR3 is 17 residues long. The V gene's germline CDR1 is LNHDA and CDR2 SQIVND (reference sequence). V was pared by 5 bases and J by 4 bases, with 22 bases between. This chain uses TRBV19 with TRBJ2-3; D is possibly TRBD1 (6 bases). The sample consisted of peripheral blood, taken in the second trimester of pregnancy. This sequence was found in a female donor with multiple sclerosis, enrolled in a pregnancy study. The CDR3 nucleotides read TGTGCCAGTAGTGGGTGGGACACCCTGGAAGTCCCAGATACGCAGTATTTT. It translates to CASSGWDTLEVPDTQYF.